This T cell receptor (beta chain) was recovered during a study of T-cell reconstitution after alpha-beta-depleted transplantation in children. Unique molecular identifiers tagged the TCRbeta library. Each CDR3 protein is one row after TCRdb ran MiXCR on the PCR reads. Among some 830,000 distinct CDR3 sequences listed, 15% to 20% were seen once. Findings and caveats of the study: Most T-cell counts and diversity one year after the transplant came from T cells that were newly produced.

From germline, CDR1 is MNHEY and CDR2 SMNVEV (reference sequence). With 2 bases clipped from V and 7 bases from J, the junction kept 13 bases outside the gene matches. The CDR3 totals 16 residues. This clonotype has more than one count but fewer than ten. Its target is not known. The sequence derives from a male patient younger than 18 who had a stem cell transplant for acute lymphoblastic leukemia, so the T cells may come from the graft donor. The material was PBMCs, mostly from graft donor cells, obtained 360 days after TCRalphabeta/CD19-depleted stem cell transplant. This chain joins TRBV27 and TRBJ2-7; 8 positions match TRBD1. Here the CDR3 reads CASSLLGQGAHAEQYF. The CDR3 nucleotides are TGTGCCAGCAGTTTACTAGGCCAGGGGGCGCACGCAGAGCAGTACTTC.